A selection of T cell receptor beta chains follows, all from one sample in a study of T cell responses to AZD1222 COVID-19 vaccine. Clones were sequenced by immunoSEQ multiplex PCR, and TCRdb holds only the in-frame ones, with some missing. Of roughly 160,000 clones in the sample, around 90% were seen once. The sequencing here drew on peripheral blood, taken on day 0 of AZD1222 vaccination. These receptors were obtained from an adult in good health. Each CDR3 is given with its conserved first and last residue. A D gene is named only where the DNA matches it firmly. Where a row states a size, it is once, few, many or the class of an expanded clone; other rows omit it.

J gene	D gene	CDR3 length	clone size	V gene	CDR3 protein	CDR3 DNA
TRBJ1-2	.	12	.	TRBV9	CASSVGRTGYTF	TGTGCCAGCAGCGTAGGCAGGACCGGCTACACCTTC
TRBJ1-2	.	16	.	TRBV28	CASMVVGRQGSYGYTF	TGTGCCAGCATGGTAGTCGGACGGCAGGGGAGCTATGGCTACACCTTC
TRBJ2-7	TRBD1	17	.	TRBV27	CASSLDPPGGALYEQYF	TGTGCCAGCAGCCTGGACCCTCCAGGGGGCGCTTTGTACGAGCAGTACTTC
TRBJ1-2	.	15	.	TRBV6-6	CAGRFGTTGVGGYTF	TGTGCCGGGCGGTTCGGGACAACGGGGGTTGGCGGCTACACCTTC
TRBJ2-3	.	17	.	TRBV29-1	CSVEDPYTPHSTDTQYF	TGCAGCGTTGAAGACCCGTATACACCTCACAGCACAGATACGCAGTATTTT
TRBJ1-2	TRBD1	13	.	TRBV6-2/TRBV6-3	CASSLRQGYGYTF	TGTGCCAGCAGTTTAAGACAGGGATATGGCTACACCTTC
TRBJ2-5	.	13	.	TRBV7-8	CASSLAGGETQYF	TGTGCCAGCAGCTTAGCAGGGGGAGAGACCCAGTACTTC
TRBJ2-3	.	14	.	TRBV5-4	CASSFGGVTDTQYF	TGTGCCAGCAGCTTCGGAGGGGTCACAGATACGCAGTATTTT
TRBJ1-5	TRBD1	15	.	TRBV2	CASSDLGTVPRPQHF	TGTGCCAGCAGTGATCTGGGGACAGTTCCCAGGCCCCAGCATTTT
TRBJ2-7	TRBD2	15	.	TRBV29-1	CSVSSMTSGNYEQYF	TGCAGCGTCTCTAGTATGACTAGCGGTAACTACGAGCAGTACTTC
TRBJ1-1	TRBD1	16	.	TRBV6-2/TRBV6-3	CASSYSAGGFNTEAFF	TGTGCCAGCAGTTATTCGGCAGGGGGATTCAACACTGAAGCTTTCTTT
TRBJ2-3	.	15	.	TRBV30	CAWSVKVGGGDTQYF	TGTGCCTGGAGTGTAAAGGTGGGGGGCGGAGATACGCAGTATTTT
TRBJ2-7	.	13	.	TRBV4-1	CASSQEYSAGLHF	TGCGCCAGCAGCCAAGAGTACTCTGCTGGACTGCACTTC
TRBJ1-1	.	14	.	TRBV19	CASSTLGRGTEAFF	TGTGCCAGTAGTACCCTCGGCAGGGGTACTGAAGCTTTCTTT
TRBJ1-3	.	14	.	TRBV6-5	CATGTQTRGNTIYF	TGTGCCACAGGGACGCAGACGCGGGGAAACACCATATATTTT
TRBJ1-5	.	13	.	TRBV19	CASGGSKNQPQHF	TGTGCCAGTGGCGGCAGCAAAAATCAGCCCCAGCATTTT
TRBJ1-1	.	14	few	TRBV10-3	CAISEGQGNTEAFF	TGTGCCATCAGTGAAGGTCAGGGGAACACTGAAGCTTTCTTT
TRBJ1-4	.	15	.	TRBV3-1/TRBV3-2	CASSPKGQGNEKLFF	TGTGCCAGCAGCCCAAAGGGGCAAGGCAATGAAAAACTGTTTTTT
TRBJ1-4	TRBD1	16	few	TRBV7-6	CASSLSADRGNEKLFF	TGTGCCAGCAGCTTATCGGCGGACAGGGGTAATGAAAAACTGTTTTTT
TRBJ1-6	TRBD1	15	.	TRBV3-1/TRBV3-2	CASSPPGQNNSPLHF	TGTGCCAGCAGCCCCCCGGGACAGAATAATTCACCCCTCCACTTT
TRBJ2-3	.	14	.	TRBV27	CASSVSSGTDTQYF	TGTGCCAGCAGTGTATCCTCGGGCACAGATACGCAGTATTTT
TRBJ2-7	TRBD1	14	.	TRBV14	CASSQRTGLYEQYF	TGTGCCAGCAGCCAGCGGACAGGGCTCTACGAGCAGTACTTC
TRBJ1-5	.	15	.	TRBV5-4	CASSLHPGPDQPQHF	TGTGCCAGCAGCTTACATCCAGGCCCGGATCAGCCCCAGCATTTT
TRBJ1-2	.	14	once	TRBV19	CASATSRSNYGYTF	TGTGCCAGTGCGACAAGCAGGTCTAACTATGGCTACACCTTC
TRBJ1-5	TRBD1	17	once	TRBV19	CASSMGEQGAWNQPQHF	TGTGCCAGTAGTATGGGGGAACAGGGGGCATGGAATCAGCCCCAGCATTTT
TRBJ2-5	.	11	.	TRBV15	CATSIGETQYF	TGTGCCACCAGCATAGGAGAGACCCAGTACTTC
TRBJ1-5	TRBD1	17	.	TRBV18	CASSPFDRTGGDQPQHF	TGTGCCAGCTCACCATTTGATCGGACAGGGGGGGATCAGCCCCAGCATTTT
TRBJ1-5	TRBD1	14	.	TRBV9	CASSPTGGHQPQHF	TGTGCCAGCAGCCCAACAGGGGGACATCAGCCCCAGCATTTT
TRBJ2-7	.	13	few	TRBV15	CATSRTGAYEQYF	TGTGCCACCAGCCGCACGGGGGCCTACGAGCAGTACTTC
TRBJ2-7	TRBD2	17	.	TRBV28	CASMGLAGAAPKYEQYF	TGTGCCAGCATGGGACTAGCGGGAGCCGCACCTAAGTACGAGCAGTACTTC